This T cell receptor (beta chain) derives from a study of T cells in Graves' hyperthyroidism and ophthalmopathy (dated by TCRdb to between 2018 and 2021). Some background on the complete study: Peripheral blood samples were taken at the time of initial diagnosis, prior to any treatment. To identify TCR V-J signatures that set the groups apart, the researchers used a discovery cohort of 100 or so patients, made up of around 40 with Graves' ophthalmopathy and 55 to 65 with stable Graves' hyperthyroidism. An independent validation cohort of about 19 hyperthyroidism patients and 17 patients who later progressed to ophthalmopathy tested prospective prediction of ophthalmopathy. After sampling, hyperthyroidism patients received methimazole starting at 30 mg daily, and ophthalmopathy patients received high-dose intravenous methylprednisolone. TCR Vbeta CDR3 sequencing of 135 peripheral blood samples (over 40 ophthalmopathy, over 70 hyperthyroidism and some 17 progressor patients) is reported in the paper. The study also compared thyroid tissue and blood T-cell repertoires from more than 5 Graves' hyperthyroidism patients. For training and testing, the 95 to 100 patients in the discovery cohort were randomly divided in a 7:3 ratio.

TCR beta CDR3 regions were amplified from RNA transcripts. The TCR CDR3 was subjected to a first round of RT-PCR using the HTBI primer set and the Qiagen OneStep RT-PCR kit. The libraries were constructed in a second round of multiplex PCR and then size-selected and purified. Paired-end sequencing of the libraries was performed with 100 bp reads on an Illumina HiSeq2000. The published analysis was carried out like this. SOAPnuke was used to process the raw data, removing reads that contained adapters or uncalled bases, had a mean Phred below 15, or lacked an exact match to the constant primer or identifier. COPE v1.2.5 was used to merge the high-quality paired reads, and each unique nucleotide sequence was defined as a clonotype. MiTCR v1.1 was used to align clonotypes to the IMGT TRBV, TRBD and TRBJ reference segments. Only V-J combinations with frequency above 0.0001, covering about 99% of repertoires, were analysed. A TCS score was defined as the ratio of F50 (clonal expansion) to E x V (chaos), with BLOSUM62-based TCRdist applied between CDR3 peptides within each V-J. Welch's t-statistics and random forest reduced 514 V-J features to some 14, which were used in a naive Bayes classifier (R e1071). The public reads were run again by TCRdb, first through fastp at Q25 and then through MiXCR, and only productive beta chains were kept. Each CDR3 protein gets just one entry, which takes the most common genes and DNA from the rows behind it. These V and J calls originate from TCRdb's pipeline instead of the authors' own analysis. The sample table lists a few hundred thousand distinct CDR3 sequences, 15% of them with a count of one. Jointly, the top ten make up about 31% of the sample.

Stable Graves' hyperthyroidism was defined as the absence of progression to ophthalmopathy over 18 months of follow-up. The hyperthyroidism patients were between 18 and 65 years old and newly diagnosed, with a disease duration of less than 2 months. The study excluded patients with uncontrolled infections, other autoimmune diseases, pregnancy or lactation. Diagnoses were based on clinical symptoms, serum thyroxine and TRAb, thyroid ultrasound and orbital computed tomography. PBMCs were separated from under 11 ml of fresh peripheral blood using Ficoll-Paque density gradient centrifugation. Trizol reagent was used to extract total RNA, and RNA quality was then checked on an Agilent 2100 Bioanalyzer. Broader findings and caveats from the paper: A model built on a 13 V-J signature distinguished ophthalmopathy from stable hyperthyroidism, reaching about 88% sensitivity and 81.08% specificity in cross-validation and 80%/75% in testing. During validation, the model predicted progression to ophthalmopathy a median of approximately 7 months ahead of onset, with around 65% sensitivity and almost 75% specificity. Most expanded thyroid clonotypes (frequency above 0.001) were also found in blood, which suggests that blood repertoires may mirror thyroid immune responses. Sample size was not statistically predetermined, and blinding of investigators to group allocation was not performed.

Comment on this clonotype: The antigen this receptor binds is unknown. The input lacks base qualities; no much larger clone sits a single base away.

The CDR3 runs 14 amino acids, cysteine and phenylalanine included. Only CDR3 DNA remains: 42 bases, in frame from the first base. Sequences SGDLS (CDR1) and YYNGEE (CDR2) are obtained from the germline V gene. The trim is 4 bases for V and 4 bases for J, with a gap of 13 bases between the germline ends. The chain joins TRBV9 to TRBJ2-3; the D gene is possibly TRBD1, with 7 bases matching. The sequencing input was blood. The TCR sequence derives from a woman aged 25 to 39 with Graves' hyperthyroidism. The nucleotides read TGTGCCAGCAGCCTGAGCAGGGGGGCAGATACGCAGTATTTT. It encodes CASSLSRGADTQYF.